This is a list of T cell receptor beta chains from one sample in a study of T cell responses to AZD1222 COVID-19 vaccine. Sequencing used immunoSEQ multiplex PCR; TCRdb keeps in-frame clones, though not all of them. The table includes around 99,000 clones, 75% to 90% detected once. This material consisted of peripheral blood, taken on day 0 of AZD1222 vaccination. These receptors originate from an adult in good health. CDR3s include the opening cysteine and the closing phenylalanine or tryptophan.

J	V	CDR3
TRBJ1-1	TRBV6-6	CASSYVTGTANTEAFF
TRBJ2-7	TRBV6-4	CASSDIDGYEQYF
TRBJ2-3	TRBV25-1	CASSAWGTDTQYF
TRBJ1-1	TRBV6-5	CASSYGVEAFF
TRBJ1-3	TRBV19	CASSIDGGNTIYF
TRBJ1-5	TRBV19	CAASDYSNQPQHF
TRBJ2-7	TRBV7-6	CASSLAPDREGEQYF
TRBJ2-5	TRBV6-5	CASSSPGGVETQYF
TRBJ2-2	TRBV27	CASSLVEGYTGELFF
TRBJ2-2	TRBV6-2/TRBV6-3	CASSLYLGQGITGELFF
TRBJ1-5	TRBV4-1	CASSQGTFSQPQHF
TRBJ1-5	TRBV27	CASSPGTFSNQPQHF
TRBJ1-2	TRBV28	CASSSIAGSYGYTF
TRBJ2-7	TRBV5-5	CASSFSGEEGEQYF
TRBJ2-7	TRBV5-4	CASSSQTGASYEQYF
TRBJ1-6	TRBV12-3/TRBV12-4	CASSLDRWSPLHF
TRBJ2-7	TRBV9	CASGGGQRRDEQYF
TRBJ2-2	TRBV6-5	CASSYTRGGELFF
TRBJ2-5	TRBV5-6	CASSYPSGGIQETQYF
TRBJ1-2	TRBV19	CAISPGHFSSNYGYTF
TRBJ2-7	TRBV25-1	CASSDWEGYEQYF
TRBJ1-1	TRBV5-6	CASSRGRTEAFF
TRBJ2-5	TRBV5-1	CASSPGTGSETQYF
TRBJ1-3	TRBV10-3	CAISTGPGNTIYF
TRBJ2-2	TRBV7-2	CASSISPSGKGELFF
TRBJ2-2	TRBV18	CASSSGQNTGELFF
TRBJ1-1	TRBV15	CATSIKRVTEAFF
TRBJ1-4	TRBV2	CASSPAGRTNEKLFF
TRBJ1-2	TRBV5-1	CASSFSDDRVNGYTF
TRBJ1-2	TRBV6-5	CASRYYGSQGDYGYTF
TRBJ2-1	TRBV2	CASRAMVGLAGGPKNNEQFF
TRBJ2-1	TRBV10-2	CASSESIGTGFSYNEQFF
TRBJ2-6	TRBV19	CASSIEGRLVGGANVLTF
TRBJ2-7	TRBV19	CASSIQGSSYEQYF
TRBJ2-1	TRBV10-3	CAISDPAGGGGAGYNEQFF
TRBJ1-2	TRBV18	CASSPRQGAGTF
TRBJ2-2	TRBV10-2	CASSDGGDSGELFF